This T cell receptor beta chain was sequenced in a study of T cell responses to AZD1222 COVID-19 vaccine. Study information: Second-dose intervals near 4 or 12 weeks were combined.

Study-wide points: Vaccine-related CD4 TCRs covered spike, predominating at 160-218 and 743-854. Within unmutated variant regions lay the reported targets of nearly half of spike-specific TCRs. A mostly white British donor set with more females was recruited, and clonal diversity was possibly underestimated.

TCRdb's copy holds only in-frame clones and misses some; the assay was immunoSEQ multiplex PCR. This repertoire shows tens of thousands of clones, about 90% found once; its top ten account for roughly 3.9%. As to this clone: What it binds is unknown.

The CDR3 has 16 residues. The material was peripheral blood, obtained on day 0 of AZD1222 vaccination. This TCR derives from an adult in good health. The chain recombines TRBV21-1 with TRBJ2-1; the D call TRBD2 from the table was never checked on the DNA. TRBV21-1 is given as a pseudogene. CDR3 sequence: CASSKGWTSSHNEQFF. The CDR3, as DNA: TGTGCCAGCAGCAAAGGTTGGACTAGCTCCCACAATGAGCAGTTCTTC.